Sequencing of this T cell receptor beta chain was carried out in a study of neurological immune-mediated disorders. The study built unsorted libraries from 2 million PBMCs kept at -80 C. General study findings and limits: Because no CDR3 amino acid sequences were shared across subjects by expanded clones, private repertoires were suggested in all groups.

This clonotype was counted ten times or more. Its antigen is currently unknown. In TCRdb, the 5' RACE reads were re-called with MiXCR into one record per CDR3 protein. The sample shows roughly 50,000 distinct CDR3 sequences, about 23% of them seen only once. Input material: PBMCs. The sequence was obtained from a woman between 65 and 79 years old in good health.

DNA for the CDR3: TGCAGTGCTAGAGATCAGGTGGCGTCCCTGGGCAACACCATATATTTT. It translates to CSARDQVASLGNTIYF. The chain employs TRBV20-1 and TRBJ1-3; D not certain. Trimming shortened V by 0 bases and J by 7 bases, and 19 bases separated the two germline ends. CDR1 and CDR2 from the germline V gene are DFQATT and SNEGSKA (reference sequence). The CDR3 is 16 amino acids.